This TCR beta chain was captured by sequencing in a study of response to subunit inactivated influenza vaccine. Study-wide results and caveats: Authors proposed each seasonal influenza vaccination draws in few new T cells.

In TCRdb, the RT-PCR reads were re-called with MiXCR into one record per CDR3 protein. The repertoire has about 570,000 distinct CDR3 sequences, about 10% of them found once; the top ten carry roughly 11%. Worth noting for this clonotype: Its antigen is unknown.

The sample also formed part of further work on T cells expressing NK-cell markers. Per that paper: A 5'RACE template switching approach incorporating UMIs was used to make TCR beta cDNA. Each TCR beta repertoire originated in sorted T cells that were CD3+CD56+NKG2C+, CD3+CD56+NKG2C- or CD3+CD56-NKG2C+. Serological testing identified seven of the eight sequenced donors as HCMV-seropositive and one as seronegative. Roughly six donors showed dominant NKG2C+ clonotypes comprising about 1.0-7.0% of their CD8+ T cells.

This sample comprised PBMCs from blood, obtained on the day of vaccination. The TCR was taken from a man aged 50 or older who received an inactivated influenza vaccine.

The CDR3 reads CASSSREKPADTQYF. For the CDR3, the DNA is TGTGCCAGCAGTAGCCGGGAAAAACCGGCCGATACGCAGTATTTT. V and J are TRBV12-3 or TRBV12-4 and TRBJ2-3; D may be TRBD2 (5 bases). V lost 5 bases and J lost 6, with 18 bases in between. The CDR3 sequence is 15 residues long.